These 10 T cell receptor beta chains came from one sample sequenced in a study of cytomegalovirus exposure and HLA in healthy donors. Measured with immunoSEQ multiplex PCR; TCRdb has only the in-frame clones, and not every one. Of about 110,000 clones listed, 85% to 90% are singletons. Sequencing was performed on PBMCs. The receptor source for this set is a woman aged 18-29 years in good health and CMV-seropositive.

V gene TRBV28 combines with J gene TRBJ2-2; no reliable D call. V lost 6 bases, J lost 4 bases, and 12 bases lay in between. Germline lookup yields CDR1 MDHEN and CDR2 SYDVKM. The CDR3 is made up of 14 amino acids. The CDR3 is CASSPNPGTGELFF. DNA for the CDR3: TGTGCCAGCAGCCCCAACCCGGGCACCGGGGAGCTGTTTTTT.

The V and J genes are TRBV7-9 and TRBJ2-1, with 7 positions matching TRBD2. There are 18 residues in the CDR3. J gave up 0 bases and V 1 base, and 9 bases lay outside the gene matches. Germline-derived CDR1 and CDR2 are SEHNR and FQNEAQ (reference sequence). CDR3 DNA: TGTGCCAGCAGCTTAGTAAAGTGGGCGGGAGACTCCTACAATGAGCAGTTCTTC. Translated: CASSLVKWAGDSYNEQFF.

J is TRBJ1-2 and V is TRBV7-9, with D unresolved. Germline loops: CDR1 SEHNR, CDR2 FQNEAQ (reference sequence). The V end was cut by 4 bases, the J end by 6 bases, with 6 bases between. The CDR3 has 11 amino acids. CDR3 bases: TGTGCCAGCAGCTCGCAGAATGGCTACACCTTC. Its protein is CASSSQNGYTF.

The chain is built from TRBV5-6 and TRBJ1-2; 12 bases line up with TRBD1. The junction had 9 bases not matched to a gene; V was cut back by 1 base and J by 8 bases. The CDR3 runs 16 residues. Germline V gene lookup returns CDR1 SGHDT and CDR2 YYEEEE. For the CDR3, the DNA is TGTGCCAGCAGCTTGCAAGGGACAGGGGGCGCCGGGGGCTACACCTTC. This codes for CASSLQGTGGAGGYTF.

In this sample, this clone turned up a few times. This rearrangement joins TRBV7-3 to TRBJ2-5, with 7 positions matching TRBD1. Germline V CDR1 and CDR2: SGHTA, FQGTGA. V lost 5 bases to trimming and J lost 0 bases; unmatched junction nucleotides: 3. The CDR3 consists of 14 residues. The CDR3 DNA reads TGTGCCAGCAGCCAACAGGGGCACCAAGAGACCCAGTACTTC. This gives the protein CASSQQGHQETQYF.

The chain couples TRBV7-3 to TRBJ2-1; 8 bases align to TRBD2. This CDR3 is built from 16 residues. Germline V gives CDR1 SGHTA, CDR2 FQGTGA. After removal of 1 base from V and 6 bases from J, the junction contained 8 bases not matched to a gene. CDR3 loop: CASSLIRGGRINEQFF. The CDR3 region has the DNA TGTGCCAGCAGCTTAATCCGCGGGGGGCGAATCAATGAGCAGTTCTTC.

The CDR3, as DNA: TGTGCCTTGGATCGGGGTTACAATGAGCAGTTCTTC. It is translated as CALDRGYNEQFF. This chain joins TRBV30 and TRBJ2-1, with D tentatively TRBD2 (5 bases). This CDR3 contains 12 residues. The V gene lost 7 bases and the J gene lost 4 bases, with 11 bases spanning the gap. The germline V gene has CDR1 GTSNPN and CDR2 SVGIG (reference sequence).

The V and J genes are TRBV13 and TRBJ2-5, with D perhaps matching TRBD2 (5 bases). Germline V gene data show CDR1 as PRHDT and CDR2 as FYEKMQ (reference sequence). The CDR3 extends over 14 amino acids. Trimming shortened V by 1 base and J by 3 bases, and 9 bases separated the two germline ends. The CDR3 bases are TGTGCCAGCAGCTTAGCCTGGGAGAAAGAGACCCAGTACTTC. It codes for CASSLAWEKETQYF.

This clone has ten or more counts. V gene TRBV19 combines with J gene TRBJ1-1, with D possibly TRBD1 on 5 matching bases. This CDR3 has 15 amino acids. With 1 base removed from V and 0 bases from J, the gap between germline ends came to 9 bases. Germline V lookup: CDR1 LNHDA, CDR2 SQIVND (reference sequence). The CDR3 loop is CASSIGGVVNTEAFF. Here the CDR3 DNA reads TGTGCCAGTAGTATAGGGGGGGTCGTGAACACTGAAGCTTTCTTT.

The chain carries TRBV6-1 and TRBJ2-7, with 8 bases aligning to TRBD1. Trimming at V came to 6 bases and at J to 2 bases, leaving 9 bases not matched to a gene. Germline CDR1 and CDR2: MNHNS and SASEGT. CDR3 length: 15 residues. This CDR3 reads CASRGDRPVTYEQYF. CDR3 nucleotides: TGTGCCAGCAGGGGGGACAGGCCCGTAACCTACGAGCAGTACTTC.